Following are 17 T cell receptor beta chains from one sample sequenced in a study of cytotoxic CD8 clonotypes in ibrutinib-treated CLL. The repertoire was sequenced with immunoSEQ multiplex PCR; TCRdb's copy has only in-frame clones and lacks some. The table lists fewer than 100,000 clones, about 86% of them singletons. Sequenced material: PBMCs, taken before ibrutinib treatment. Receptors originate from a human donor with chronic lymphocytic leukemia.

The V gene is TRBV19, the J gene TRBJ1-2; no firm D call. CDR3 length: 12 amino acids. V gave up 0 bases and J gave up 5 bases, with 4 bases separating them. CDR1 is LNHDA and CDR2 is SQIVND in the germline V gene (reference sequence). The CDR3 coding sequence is TGTGCCAGTAGTATAGACCGTTATGGCTACACCTTC. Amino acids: CASSIDRYGYTF.

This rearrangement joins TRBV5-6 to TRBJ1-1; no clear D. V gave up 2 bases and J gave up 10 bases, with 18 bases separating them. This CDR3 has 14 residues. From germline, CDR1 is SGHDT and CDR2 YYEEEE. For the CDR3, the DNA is TGTGCCAGCAGCTTCATTGGTCAGAACGGCTTAGCTTTCTTT. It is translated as CASSFIGQNGLAFF.

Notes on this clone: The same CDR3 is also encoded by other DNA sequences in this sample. Written as DNA, the CDR3 is TGTGCCAGCAGCTTAGGTGGTGAAGCTTTCTTT. Protein product: CASSLGGEAFF. The chain combines TRBV11-3 with TRBJ1-1; D uncertain. The CDR3 has 11 amino acids. V was cut by 1 base and J by 7 bases, with 4 bases left in between. Germline loops: CDR1 SGHNT, CDR2 YENEEA.

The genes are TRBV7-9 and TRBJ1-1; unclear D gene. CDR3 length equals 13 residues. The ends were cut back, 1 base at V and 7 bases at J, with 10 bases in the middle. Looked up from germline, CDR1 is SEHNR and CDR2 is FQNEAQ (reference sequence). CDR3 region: CASSLEVGNEAFF. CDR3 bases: TGTGCCAGCAGCTTAGAGGTTGGCAATGAAGCTTTCTTT.

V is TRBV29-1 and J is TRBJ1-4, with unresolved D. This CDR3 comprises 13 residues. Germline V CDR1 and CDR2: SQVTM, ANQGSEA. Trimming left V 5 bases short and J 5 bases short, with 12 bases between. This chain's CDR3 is CSVLGGENEKLFF. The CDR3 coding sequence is TGCAGCGTTCTCGGAGGAGAAAATGAAAAACTGTTTTTT.

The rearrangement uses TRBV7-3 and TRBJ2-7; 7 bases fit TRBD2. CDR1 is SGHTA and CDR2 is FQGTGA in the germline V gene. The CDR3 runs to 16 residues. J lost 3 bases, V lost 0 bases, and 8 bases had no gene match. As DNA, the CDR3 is TGTGCCAGCAGCTTAACTGCGGGAGAGACCATCTACGAGCAGTACTTC. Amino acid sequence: CASSLTAGETIYEQYF.

CDR3 in amino acids: CASSHPSSRARAQYF. In DNA, the CDR3 is TGCGCCAGCAGCCACCCATCGTCGAGGGCTCGAGCGCAGTATTTT. The chain is built from TRBV4-1 and TRBJ2-3; possibly TRBD2 for D (5 bases). Trimming removed 3 bases from V and 10 bases from J, with 20 bases in between. There are 15 residues in the CDR3. Per the germline V gene, CDR1 is MGHRA and CDR2 is YSYEKL.

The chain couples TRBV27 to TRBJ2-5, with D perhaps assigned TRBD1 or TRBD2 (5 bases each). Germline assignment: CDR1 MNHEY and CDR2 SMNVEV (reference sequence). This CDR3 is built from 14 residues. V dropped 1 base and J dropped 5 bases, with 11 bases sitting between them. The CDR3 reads CASSLYGTRETQYF. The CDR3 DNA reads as TGTGCCAGCAGTTTATACGGGACCAGGGAGACCCAGTACTTC.

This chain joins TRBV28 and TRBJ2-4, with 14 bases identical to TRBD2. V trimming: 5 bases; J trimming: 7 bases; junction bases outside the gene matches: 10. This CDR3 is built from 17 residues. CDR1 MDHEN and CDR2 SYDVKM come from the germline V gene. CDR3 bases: TGTGCCAGCAGTCGGACTAGCGGGAGGCCCGGTGGGAACATTCAGTACTTC. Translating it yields CASSRTSGRPGGNIQYF.

The CDR3 bases are TGTGCCACCCAAAAAAGCGGGAGTGGGGATACGCAGTATTTT. As protein: CATQKSGSGDTQYF. The rearrangement links TRBV25-1 to TRBJ2-3, with 8 positions matching TRBD2. The ends lost 10 bases at V and 6 bases at J; junction bases unmatched: 12. This CDR3 is 14 amino acids long. The germline CDR1 and CDR2 sequences are MGHDK and SYGVNS.

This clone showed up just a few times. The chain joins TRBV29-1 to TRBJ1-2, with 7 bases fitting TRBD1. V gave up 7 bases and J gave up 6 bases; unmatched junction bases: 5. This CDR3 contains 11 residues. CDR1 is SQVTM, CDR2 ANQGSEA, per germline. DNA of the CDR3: TGCAGCGCTTACAGGGGAAATGGCTACACCTTC. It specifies CSAYRGNGYTF.

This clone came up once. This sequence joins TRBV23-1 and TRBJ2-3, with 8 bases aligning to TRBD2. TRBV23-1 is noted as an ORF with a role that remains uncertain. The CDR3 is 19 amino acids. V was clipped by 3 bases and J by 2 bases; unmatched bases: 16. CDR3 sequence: CASSHAPVGSGGHTDTQYF. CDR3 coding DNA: TGCGCCAGCAGTCACGCCCCCGTCGGGAGCGGGGGACACACAGATACGCAGTATTTT.

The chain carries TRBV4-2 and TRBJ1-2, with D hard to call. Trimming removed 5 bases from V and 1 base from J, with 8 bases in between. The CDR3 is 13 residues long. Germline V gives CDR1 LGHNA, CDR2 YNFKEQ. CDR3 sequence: CASSSTVNYGYTF. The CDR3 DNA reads TGTGCCAGCAGCAGCACAGTTAACTATGGCTACACCTTC.

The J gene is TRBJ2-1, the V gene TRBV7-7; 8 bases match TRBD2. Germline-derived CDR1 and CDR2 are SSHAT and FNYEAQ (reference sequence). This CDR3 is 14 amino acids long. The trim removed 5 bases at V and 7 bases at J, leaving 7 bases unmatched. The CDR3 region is CASSPTGGENEQFF. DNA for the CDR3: TGTGCCAGCAGCCCCACGGGAGGGGAAAATGAGCAGTTCTTC.

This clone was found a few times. The CDR3 protein is CASSELRQGREPQHF. The CDR3 DNA reads TGTGCCAGCAGTGAGTTAAGGCAGGGGCGGGAGCCCCAGCATTTT. The rearrangement uses TRBV2 and TRBJ1-5; possibly TRBD1 for D (6 bases). The CDR3 runs 15 residues. V lost 3 bases to trimming and J lost 8 bases, with 17 bases between them. Germline loops: CDR1 SNHLY, CDR2 FYNNEI.

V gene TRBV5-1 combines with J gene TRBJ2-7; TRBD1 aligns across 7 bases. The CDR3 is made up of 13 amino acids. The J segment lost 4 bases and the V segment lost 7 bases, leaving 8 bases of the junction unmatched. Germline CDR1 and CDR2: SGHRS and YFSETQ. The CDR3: CASQQGTGYEQYF. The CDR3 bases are TGCGCCAGCCAACAGGGGACGGGGTACGAGCAGTACTTC.

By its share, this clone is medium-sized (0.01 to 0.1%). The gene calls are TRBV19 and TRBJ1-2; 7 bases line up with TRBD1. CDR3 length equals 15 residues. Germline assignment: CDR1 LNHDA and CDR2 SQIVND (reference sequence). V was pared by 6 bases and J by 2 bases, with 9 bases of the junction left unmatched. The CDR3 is CASRNTDRANYGYTF. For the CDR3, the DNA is TGTGCCAGTAGGAATACTGACAGGGCGAACTATGGCTACACCTTC.